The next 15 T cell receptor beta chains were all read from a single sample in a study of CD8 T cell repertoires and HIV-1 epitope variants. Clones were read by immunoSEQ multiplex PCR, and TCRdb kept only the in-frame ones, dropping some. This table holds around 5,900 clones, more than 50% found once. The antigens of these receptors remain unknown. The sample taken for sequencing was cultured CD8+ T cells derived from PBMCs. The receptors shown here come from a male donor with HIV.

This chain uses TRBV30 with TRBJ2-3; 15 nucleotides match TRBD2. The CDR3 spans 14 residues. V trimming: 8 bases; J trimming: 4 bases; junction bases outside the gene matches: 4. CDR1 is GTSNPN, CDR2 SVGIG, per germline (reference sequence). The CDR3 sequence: CAVGLAGGADTQYF. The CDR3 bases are TGTGCCGTCGGACTAGCGGGGGGGGCAGATACGCAGTATTTT.

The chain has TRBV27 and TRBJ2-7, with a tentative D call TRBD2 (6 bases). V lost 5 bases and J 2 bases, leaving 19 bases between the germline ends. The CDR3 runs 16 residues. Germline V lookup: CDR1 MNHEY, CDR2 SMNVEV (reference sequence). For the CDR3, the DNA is TGTGCCAGCAGTCCTCCGACGGGCGGGGTGCCCTACGAGCAGTACTTC. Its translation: CASSPPTGGVPYEQYF.

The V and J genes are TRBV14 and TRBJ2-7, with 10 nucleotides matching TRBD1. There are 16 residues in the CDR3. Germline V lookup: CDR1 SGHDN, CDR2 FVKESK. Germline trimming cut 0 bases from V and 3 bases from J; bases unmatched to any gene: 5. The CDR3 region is CASSQDLGTGDYEQYF. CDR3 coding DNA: TGTGCCAGCAGCCAAGATCTTGGGACAGGGGACTACGAGCAGTACTTC.

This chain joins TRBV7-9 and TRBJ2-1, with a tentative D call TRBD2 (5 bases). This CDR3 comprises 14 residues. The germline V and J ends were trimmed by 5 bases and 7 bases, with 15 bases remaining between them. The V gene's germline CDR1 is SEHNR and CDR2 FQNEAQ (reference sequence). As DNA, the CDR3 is TGTGCCAGCAGCGTTGGGTCAGGAGGAAATGAGCAGTTCTTC. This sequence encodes CASSVGSGGNEQFF.

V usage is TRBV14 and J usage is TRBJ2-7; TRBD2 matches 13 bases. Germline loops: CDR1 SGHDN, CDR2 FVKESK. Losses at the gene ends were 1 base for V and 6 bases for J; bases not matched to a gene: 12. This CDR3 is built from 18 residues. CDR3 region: CASSQGTSGRFGYGEQYF. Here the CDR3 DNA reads TGTGCCAGCAGCCAAGGGACTAGCGGGAGATTTGGCTACGGCGAGCAGTACTTC.

In DNA, the CDR3 is TGTGCCAGCAGCCCCAACTACGAGCAGTACTTC. Translating it yields CASSPNYEQYF. The V gene is TRBV7-9, the J gene TRBJ2-7; D unclear. The CDR3 sequence is 11 residues long. V lost 5 bases and J lost 3, with 5 bases in between. Germline-derived CDR1 and CDR2 are SEHNR and FQNEAQ (reference sequence).

CDR3 in amino acids: CASSTQDRGIYEQYF. CDR3 nucleotide sequence: TGTGCCAGTAGTACCCAAGACAGGGGGATCTACGAGCAGTACTTC. J is TRBJ2-7 and V is TRBV19; 9 positions agree with TRBD1. This CDR3 region has 15 residues. Germline V gene sequence: CDR1 LNHDA, CDR2 SQIVND (reference sequence). V was clipped by 4 bases and J by 3 bases; unmatched bases: 7.

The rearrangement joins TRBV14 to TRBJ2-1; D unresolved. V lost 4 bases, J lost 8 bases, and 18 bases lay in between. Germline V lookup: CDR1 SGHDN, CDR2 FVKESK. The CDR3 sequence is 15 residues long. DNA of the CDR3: TGTGCCAGCAGCCCCTTTATGTTAGGGTACGATGAGCAGTTCTTC. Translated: CASSPFMLGYDEQFF.

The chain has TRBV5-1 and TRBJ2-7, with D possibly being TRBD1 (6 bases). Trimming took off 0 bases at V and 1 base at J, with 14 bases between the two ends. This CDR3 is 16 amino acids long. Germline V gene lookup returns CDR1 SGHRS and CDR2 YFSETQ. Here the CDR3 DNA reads TGCGCCAGCAGCTTGGTAGAACAGGGCGGATCCTACGAGCAGTACTTC. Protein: CASSLVEQGGSYEQYF.

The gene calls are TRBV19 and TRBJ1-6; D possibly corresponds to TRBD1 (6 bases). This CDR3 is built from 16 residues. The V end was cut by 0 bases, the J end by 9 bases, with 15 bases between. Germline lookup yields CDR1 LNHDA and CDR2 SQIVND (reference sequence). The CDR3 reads CASSIEAQGRGSPLHF. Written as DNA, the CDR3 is TGTGCCAGTAGTATAGAGGCCCAGGGGAGAGGTTCACCCCTCCACTTT.

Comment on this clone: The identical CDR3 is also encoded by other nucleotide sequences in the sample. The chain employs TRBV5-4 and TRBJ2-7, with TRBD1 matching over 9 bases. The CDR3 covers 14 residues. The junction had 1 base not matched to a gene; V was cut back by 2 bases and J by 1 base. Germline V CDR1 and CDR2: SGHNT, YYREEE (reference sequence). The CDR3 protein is CASSFGQGSYEQYF. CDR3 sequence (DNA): TGTGCCAGCAGCTTTGGACAGGGGTCCTACGAGCAGTACTTC. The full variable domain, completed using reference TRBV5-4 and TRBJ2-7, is ETGVTQSPTHLIKTRGQQVTLRCSSQSGHNTVSWYQQALGQGPQFIFQYYREEENGRGNFPPRFSGLQFPNYSSELNVNALELDDSALYLCASSFGQGSYEQYFGPGTRLTVT.

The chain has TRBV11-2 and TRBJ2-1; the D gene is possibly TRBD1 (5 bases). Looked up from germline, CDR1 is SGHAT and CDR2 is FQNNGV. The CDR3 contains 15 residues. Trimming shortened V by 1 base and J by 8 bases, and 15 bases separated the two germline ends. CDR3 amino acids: CASSLVGASSDEQFF. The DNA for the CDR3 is TGTGCCAGCAGCTTAGTTGGGGCCTCCTCGGATGAGCAGTTCTTC.

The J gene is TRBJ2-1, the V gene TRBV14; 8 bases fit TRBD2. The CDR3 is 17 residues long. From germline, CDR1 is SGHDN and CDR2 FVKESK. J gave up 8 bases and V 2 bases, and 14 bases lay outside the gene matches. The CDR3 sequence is CASSQTVSAGALDEQFF. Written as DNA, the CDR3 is TGTGCCAGCAGCCAAACGGTTTCAGCGGGAGCATTGGATGAGCAGTTCTTC.

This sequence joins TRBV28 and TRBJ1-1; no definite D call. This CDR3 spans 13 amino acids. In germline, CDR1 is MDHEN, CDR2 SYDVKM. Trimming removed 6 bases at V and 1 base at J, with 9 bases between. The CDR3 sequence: CASRIKPNTEAFF. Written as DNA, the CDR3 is TGTGCCAGCAGAATCAAACCGAACACTGAAGCTTTCTTT.

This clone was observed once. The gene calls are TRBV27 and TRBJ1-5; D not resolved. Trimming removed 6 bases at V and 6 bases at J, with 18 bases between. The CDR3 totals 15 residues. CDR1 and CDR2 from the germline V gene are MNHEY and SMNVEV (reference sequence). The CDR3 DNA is TGTGCCAGCAGCCAAAATCCGGGAGGGCGTCAGCCCCAGCATTTT. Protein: CASSQNPGGRQPQHF.